This T cell receptor (beta chain) appears in the sequencing data of a study of response to subunit inactivated influenza vaccine (dated by TCRdb to the late 2010s). The study in broad terms: Deep quantitative T cell receptor repertoire profiling was used in the study to track responses to a trivalent subunit inactivated influenza vaccine. The research as a whole found: According to the authors, only a limited number of new T cells may be recruited by each seasonal influenza vaccination.

Worth noting for this clonotype: There is no known antigen for this receptor. The junction and the germline gene differ at one end; a read error may be behind it.

From a lookup of the germline V gene (reference sequence), CDR1 and CDR2 are DFQATT and SNEGSKA. Inclusive of the bounding cysteine and phenylalanine, the CDR3 is 16 residues long. Left in the record is the CDR3 DNA by itself, 48 bases read in frame from the first base. The library came from RT-PCR. For sequencing, an Illumina HiSeq 2500 was employed. The public reads were run again by TCRdb, first through fastp at Q25 and then through MiXCR, and only productive beta chains were kept. CDR3 protein duplicates are merged, each entry listing the most common genes and DNA. Counted in this sample were about 180,000 distinct CDR3 sequences; roughly 8.7% of them appeared once. Roughly a tenth of the sample goes to the ten largest clones.

The sequence derives from a man in his fifties or sixties who received an inactivated influenza vaccine. Donor details come from another sample of the same person, matched by shared clones. Source: non-naive T cells sorted from PBMCs, taken on the day of vaccination. Reading the label with the study, this specimen's cell subset or site is: memory T cell fraction. Here the chain combines TRBV20-1 and TRBJ2-3, with TRBD2 as a weak D call on 6 bases. The nucleotides read TGCAGTTCTAGAGATTTGCTAGCGACTCACACAGATACGCAGTATTTT. Translated, it gives CSSRDLLATHTDTQYF.